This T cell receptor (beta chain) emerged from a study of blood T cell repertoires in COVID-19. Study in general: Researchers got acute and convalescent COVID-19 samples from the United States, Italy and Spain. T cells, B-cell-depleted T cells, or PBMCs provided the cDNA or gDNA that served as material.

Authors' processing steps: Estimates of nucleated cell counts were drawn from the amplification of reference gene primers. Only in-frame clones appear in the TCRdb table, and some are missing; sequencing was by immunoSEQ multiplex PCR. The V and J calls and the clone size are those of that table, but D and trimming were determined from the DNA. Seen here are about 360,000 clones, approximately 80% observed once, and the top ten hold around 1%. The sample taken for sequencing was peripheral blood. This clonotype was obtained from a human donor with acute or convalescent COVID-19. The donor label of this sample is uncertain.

The CDR3 protein is CASSTQGGYGYTF. CDR3 DNA: TGTGCCAGTAGTACCCAGGGGGGCTATGGCTACACCTTC. V is TRBV19 and J is TRBJ1-2, with TRBD1 matching 7 bases. Per the germline V gene, CDR1 is LNHDA and CDR2 is SQIVND (reference sequence). This CDR3 has 13 amino acids. The ends lost 4 bases at V and 4 bases at J; junction bases unmatched: 3.